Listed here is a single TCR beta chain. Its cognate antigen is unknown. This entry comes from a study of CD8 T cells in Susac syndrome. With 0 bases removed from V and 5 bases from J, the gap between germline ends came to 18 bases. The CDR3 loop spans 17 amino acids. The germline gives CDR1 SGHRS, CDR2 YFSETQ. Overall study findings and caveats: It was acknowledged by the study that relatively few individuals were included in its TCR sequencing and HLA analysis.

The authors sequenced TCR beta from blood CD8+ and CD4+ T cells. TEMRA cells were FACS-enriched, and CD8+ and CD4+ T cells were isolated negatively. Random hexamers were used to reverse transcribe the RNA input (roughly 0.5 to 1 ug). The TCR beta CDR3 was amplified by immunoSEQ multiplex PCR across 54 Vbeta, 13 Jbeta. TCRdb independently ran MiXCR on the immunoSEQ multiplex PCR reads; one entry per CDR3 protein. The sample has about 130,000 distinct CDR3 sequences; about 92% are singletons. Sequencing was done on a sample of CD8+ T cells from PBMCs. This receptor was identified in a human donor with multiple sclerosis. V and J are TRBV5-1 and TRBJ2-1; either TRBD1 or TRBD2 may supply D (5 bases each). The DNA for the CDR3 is TGCGCCAGCAGCTTGGCCGGGGCGGCGACCCTAAACAATGAGCAGTTCTTC. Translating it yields CASSLAGAATLNNEQFF.